This entry concerns a single T cell receptor (beta chain). Original handling: Nucleated cell number was recorded as an estimate derived from reference gene primer amplification. Generated by immunoSEQ multiplex PCR, the TCRdb table keeps only in-frame clones and is missing some. V, J and clone size are those of that table, while D and trimming were read from the DNA. The sample has about 200,000 clones, approximately 87% seen once. This sample is drawn from a study of blood T cell repertoires in COVID-19. About the study: Samples of COVID-19 (acute and convalescent) were obtained from the United States, Italy and Spain. From T cells, B-cell-depleted T cells, or PBMCs came the material, which was cDNA or gDNA.

The germline V gene has CDR1 MNHEY and CDR2 SMNVEV (reference sequence). The CDR3 has 15 amino acids. Trimming cost V 5 bases and J 8 bases; bases outside gene matches: 13. V and J are TRBV27 and TRBJ2-3; 7 nucleotides line up with TRBD1. This sequence was found in a man between 60 and 75 years old who had recovered from COVID-19. The source material was peripheral blood. The CDR3 nucleotides are TGTGCCAGCAGTACCCGGACAGGATCCACGGGTACGCAGTATTTT. Its translation is CASSTRTGSTGTQYF.